This entry lists 13 T cell receptor beta chains sequenced from one sample in a study of tumor-infiltrating lymphocytes in primary liver carcinoma. DNA and RNA were both co-extracted from about 19-30 mg of bulk tissue that had not been sorted. TCR beta cDNA was prepared out of approximately 500 ng total RNA by means of a constant-region primer. The TCR beta library was amplified through three nested multiplex PCR rounds in a modified ARM-PCR procedure. The opening two PCR rounds, 10 cycles each, paired TRBV1-TRBV30 forward primers with a C-beta reverse primer. MiXCR, run by TCRdb on the multiplex PCR reads, gives a single entry per CDR3 protein. The data contain some 30,000 distinct CDR3 sequences, around 66% of them seen just once; the ten biggest clones take up 25% to 35%. Sequenced input: liver tumor tissue from sampling region 3. Subset given: tumor region T3, left-lateral pole. These receptors all come from a woman aged 25 to 39 with primary liver carcinoma and hepatitis B virus infection.

Points on this clonotype: Germline and junction disagree at one end, which may indicate a read error. This chain connects TRBV6-2 or TRBV6-3 to TRBJ2-6; D might be TRBD1 (5 bases). This CDR3 spans 15 amino acids. CDR1 is MNHEY and CDR2 is SVGEGT in the germline V gene. The CDR3 nucleotides read TGTGCCAGTAGTTACTGTGGGCTTGGGGCCAACGTCCCGACTTTT. This translates into CASSYCGLGANVPTF.

Worth noting for this clonotype: The conserved phenylalanine or tryptophan is not found at the CDR3 terminus, so this likely reflects a read error. This chain uses TRBV30 with TRBJ1-1; no definite D call. Germline values: CDR1 GTSNPN, CDR2 SVGIG (reference sequence). V was cut by 3 bases and J by 8 bases, with 13 bases left in between. The CDR3 has 12 residues. This CDR3 reads CAWSIPTPEAFY. Here the CDR3 DNA reads TGTGCCTGGAGCATCCCTACGCCAGAAGCTTTCTAT.

Details on this clonotype: Because the CDR3 is missing its conserved closing phenylalanine or tryptophan, this is likely a read error. The genes are TRBV11-2 and TRBJ1-2; 7 bases line up with TRBD1. The CDR3 runs 13 residues. Germline CDR1 and CDR2: SGHAT and FQNNGV. J was trimmed by 11 bases and V by 7 bases; bases with no gene match: 13. This chain's CDR3 is CASTQGGAGGYTL. The CDR3 coding sequence is TGTGCCAGCACTCAGGGGGGGGCTGGAGGTTACACCCTC.

With respect to this clonotype: The junction shows a germline mismatch at one end, possibly a read error. J is TRBJ2-7 and V is TRBV11-2, with D hard to call. The CDR3 extends over 15 amino acids. Germline loops: CDR1 SGHAT, CDR2 FQNNGV. DNA of the CDR3: TGTGCCAGCAACTCTCCTAGGACGGGTACCTACGAGCAATACTTC. Translation: CASNSPRTGTYEQYF.

CDR3 sequence reads: CASSLRPEQRFYSGQFF. In DNA, the CDR3 is TGTGCCAGCAGCTTACGACCGGAACAGAGATTCTACAGTGGGCAGTTCTTC. The rearrangement links TRBV11-2 to TRBJ2-1, with no clear D. The V gene lost 2 bases and the J gene lost 12 bases, with 26 bases spanning the gap. Germline lookup yields CDR1 SGHAT and CDR2 FQNNGV. The CDR3 loop spans 17 amino acids.

This clonotype was counted only a few times. V gene TRBV12-3 or TRBV12-4 combines with J gene TRBJ2-7; D is uncertain. V shed 8 bases and J shed 4 bases, with 21 bases lying between them. This CDR3 region has 15 residues. CDR3 in amino acids: CASLQFGTQGYEQYF. The CDR3 bases are TGTGCCAGCCTACAATTCGGTACACAAGGTTACGAGCAGTACTTC.

V is TRBV12-3 or TRBV12-4 and J is TRBJ2-1; D is unresolved. Trimming removed 5 bases from V and 8 bases from J, with 7 bases in between. There are 11 residues in the CDR3. The DNA of the CDR3 is TGTGCCAGCAGTGCGACCCATGAGCAGTTCTTC. It codes for CASSATHEQFF.

Remarks on this clonotype: Because the CDR3 is missing its conserved closing phenylalanine or tryptophan, this is likely a read error. The rearrangement links TRBV5-1 to TRBJ1-1; a weak D match, TRBD1 (5 bases). The CDR3 is 14 amino acids. The germline V gene has CDR1 SGHRS and CDR2 YFSETQ. V dropped 0 bases and J dropped 3 bases, with 9 bases sitting between them. The CDR3 nucleotides are TGCGCCAGCAGCTTGGGACAGAGATACACTGAAGCTTTCTCT. This codes for CASSLGQRYTEAFS.

This clonotype was counted ten times or more. This rearrangement joins TRBV5-1 to TRBJ1-5; possible D gene TRBD1, 5 bases. CDR1 and CDR2 (germline): SGHRS, YFSETQ. The V end was cut by 5 bases, the J end by 5 bases, with 11 bases between. The CDR3 extends over 13 amino acids. CDR3 region: CASSLRGDQPQHF. The CDR3 nucleotides read TGCGCCAGCAGTCTCCGGGGCGATCAGCCCCAGCATTTT. Full variable domain (outside the CDR3, taken from reference TRBV5-1 and TRBJ1-5): KAGVTQTPRYLIKTRGQQVTLSCSPISGHRSVSWYQQTPGQGLQFLFEYFSETQRNKGNFPGRFSGRQFSNSRSEMNVSTLELGDSALYLCASSLRGDQPQHFGDGTRLSIL.

Details on this clonotype: Sequence at one end of the junction differs from germline and may be a read error. The V call is TRBV6-1, the J call TRBJ2-2; D possibly matches TRBD1 or TRBD2 (5 bases each). The CDR3 runs 19 residues. Germline CDR1 reads MNHNS; CDR2 reads SASEGT. CDR3 DNA sequence: TGTGCCAGCAGTGAAACCCTTCCCGGGGACGCAGCGAACACCAGGGAGCTGTTTTTT. It codes for CASSETLPGDAANTRELFF.

This chain joins TRBV7-8 and TRBJ2-7; tentative D call: TRBD2 (6 bases). There are 18 residues in the CDR3. Germline V gives CDR1 SGHVS, CDR2 FQNEAQ. The germline V and J ends were trimmed by 7 bases and 0 bases, with 25 bases remaining between them. The CDR3 nucleotides read TGTGCCAGCAACTCGTGTAGCGGTCGTACTATGAGCTCCTACGAGCAGTACTTC. It translates to CASNSCSGRTMSSYEQYF.

In this sample, this clonotype turned up a few times. The junction shows a germline mismatch at one end, possibly a read error. The rearrangement links TRBV11-2 to TRBJ2-7; D possibly corresponds to TRBD1 (6 bases). Germline CDR1 SGHAT, CDR2 FQNNGV. The CDR3 runs 13 residues. The CDR3 region is CTSNLDRGGVKYF. CDR3 DNA: TGTACCAGCAACTTAGATCGTGGGGGCGTTAAGTACTTT.

In regard to this clonotype: A junction end diverges from the germline sequence, so it may reflect a read error. The chain employs TRBV6-5 and TRBJ1-1; tentatively, D is TRBD1 (5 bases). This CDR3 region has 13 residues. CDR1 MNHEY and CDR2 SVGAGI come from the germline V gene. CDR3 in amino acids: CARSWKRDADAFF. CDR3 in DNA: TGTGCCAGGAGTTGGAAAAGGGACGCTGATGCTTTCTTT.